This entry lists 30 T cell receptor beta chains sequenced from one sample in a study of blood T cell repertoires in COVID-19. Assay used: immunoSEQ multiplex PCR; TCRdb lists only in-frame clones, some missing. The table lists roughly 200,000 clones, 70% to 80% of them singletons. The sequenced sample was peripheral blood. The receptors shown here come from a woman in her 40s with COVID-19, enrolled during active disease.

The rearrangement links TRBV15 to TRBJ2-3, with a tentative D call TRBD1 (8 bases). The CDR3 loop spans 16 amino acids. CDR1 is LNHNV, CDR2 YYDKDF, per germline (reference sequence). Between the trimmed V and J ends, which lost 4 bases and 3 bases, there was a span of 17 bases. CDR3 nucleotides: TGTGCCACCAGCACCCTAGGACAGGGAGGGACAGATACGCAGTATTTT. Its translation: CATSTLGQGGTDTQYF.

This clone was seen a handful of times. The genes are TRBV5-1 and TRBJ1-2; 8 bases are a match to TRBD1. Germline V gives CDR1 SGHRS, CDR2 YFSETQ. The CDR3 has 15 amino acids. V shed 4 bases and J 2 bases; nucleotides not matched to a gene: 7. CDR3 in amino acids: CASSPTGGMNYGYTF. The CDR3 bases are TGCGCCAGCAGCCCCACAGGGGGTATGAACTATGGCTACACCTTC.

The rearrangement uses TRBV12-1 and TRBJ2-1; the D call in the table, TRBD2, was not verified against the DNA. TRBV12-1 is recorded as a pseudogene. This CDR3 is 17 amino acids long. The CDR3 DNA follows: TGTCCGCAGCAGCCGGGGGGGGAGGGCCGAACCTACAATGAGCAGTTCTTC. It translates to CPQQPGGEGRTYNEQFF.

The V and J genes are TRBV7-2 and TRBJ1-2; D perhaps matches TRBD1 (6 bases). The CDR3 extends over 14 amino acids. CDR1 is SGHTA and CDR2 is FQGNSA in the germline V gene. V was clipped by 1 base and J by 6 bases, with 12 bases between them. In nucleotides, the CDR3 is TGTGCCAGCAGCTTAGGGAGAGGGGGGGATGGCTACACCTTC. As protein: CASSLGRGGDGYTF.

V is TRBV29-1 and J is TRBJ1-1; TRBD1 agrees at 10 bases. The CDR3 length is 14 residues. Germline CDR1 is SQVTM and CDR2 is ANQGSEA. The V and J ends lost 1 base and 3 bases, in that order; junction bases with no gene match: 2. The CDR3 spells CSVEGDRGDTEAFF. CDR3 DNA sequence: TGCAGCGTTGAAGGGGACAGGGGTGACACTGAAGCTTTCTTT.

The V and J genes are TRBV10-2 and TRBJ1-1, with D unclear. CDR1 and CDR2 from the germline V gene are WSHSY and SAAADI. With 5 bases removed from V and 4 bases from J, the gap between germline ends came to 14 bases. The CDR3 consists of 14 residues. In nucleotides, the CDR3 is TGCGCCAGCAGTCGGAGGCCGGGGTCCACTGAAGCTTTCTTT. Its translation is CASSRRPGSTEAFF.

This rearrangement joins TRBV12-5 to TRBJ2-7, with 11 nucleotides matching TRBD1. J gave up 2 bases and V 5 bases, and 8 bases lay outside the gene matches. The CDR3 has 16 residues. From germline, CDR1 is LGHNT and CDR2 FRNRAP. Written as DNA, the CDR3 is TGTGCTAGTGGTCCACCCCGGGACAGGGGGGCCTACGAGCAGTACTTC. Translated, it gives CASGPPRDRGAYEQYF.

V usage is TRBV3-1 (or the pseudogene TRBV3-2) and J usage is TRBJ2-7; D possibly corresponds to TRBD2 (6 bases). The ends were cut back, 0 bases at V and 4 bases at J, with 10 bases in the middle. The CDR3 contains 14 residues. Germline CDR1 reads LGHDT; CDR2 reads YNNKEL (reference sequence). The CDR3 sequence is CASSQDVGGYEQYF. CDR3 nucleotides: TGTGCCAGCAGCCAAGACGTGGGAGGATACGAGCAGTACTTC.

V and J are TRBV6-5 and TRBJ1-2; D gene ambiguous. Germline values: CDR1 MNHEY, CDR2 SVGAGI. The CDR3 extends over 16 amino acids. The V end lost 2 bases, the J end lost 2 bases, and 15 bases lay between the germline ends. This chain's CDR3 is CASSYGVGGRNYGYTF. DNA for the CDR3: TGTGCCAGCAGTTACGGGGTCGGCGGGAGGAACTATGGCTACACCTTC.

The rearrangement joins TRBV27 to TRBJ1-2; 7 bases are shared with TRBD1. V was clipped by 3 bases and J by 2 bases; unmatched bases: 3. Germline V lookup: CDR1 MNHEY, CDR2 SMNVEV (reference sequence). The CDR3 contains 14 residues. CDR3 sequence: CASSFGTANYGYTF. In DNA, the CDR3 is TGTGCCAGCAGTTTCGGGACAGCAAACTATGGCTACACCTTC.

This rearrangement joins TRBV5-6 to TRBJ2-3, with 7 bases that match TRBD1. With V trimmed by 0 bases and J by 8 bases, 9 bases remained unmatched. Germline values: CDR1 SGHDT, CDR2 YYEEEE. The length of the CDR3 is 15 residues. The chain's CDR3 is CASSLARTGAVTQYF. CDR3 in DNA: TGTGCCAGCAGCTTGGCTAGGACAGGAGCAGTTACGCAGTATTTT.

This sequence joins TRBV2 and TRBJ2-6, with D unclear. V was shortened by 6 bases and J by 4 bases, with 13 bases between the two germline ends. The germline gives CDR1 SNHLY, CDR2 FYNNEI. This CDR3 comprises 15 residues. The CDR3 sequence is CASRVERLGANVLTF. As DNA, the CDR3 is TGTGCCAGCAGGGTAGAAAGATTAGGGGCCAACGTCCTGACTTTC.

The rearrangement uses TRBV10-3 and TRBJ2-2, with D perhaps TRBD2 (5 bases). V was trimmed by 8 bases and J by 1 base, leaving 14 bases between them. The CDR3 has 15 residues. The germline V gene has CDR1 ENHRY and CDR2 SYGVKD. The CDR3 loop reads CAISSLAGNTGELFF. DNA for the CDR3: TGTGCCATCTCTTCCCTAGCTGGGAACACCGGGGAGCTGTTTTTT.

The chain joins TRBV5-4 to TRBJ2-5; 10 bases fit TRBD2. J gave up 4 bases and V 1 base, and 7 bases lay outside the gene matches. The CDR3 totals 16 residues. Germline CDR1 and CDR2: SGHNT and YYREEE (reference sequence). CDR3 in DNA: TGTGCCAGCAGCTTGACTAGCGGGGTCACGGGAGAGACCCAGTACTTC. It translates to CASSLTSGVTGETQYF.

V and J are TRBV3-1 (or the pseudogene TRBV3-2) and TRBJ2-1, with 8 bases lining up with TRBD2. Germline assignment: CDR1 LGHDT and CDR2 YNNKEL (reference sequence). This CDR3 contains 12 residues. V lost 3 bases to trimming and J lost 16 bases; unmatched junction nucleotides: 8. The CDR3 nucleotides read TGTGCCAGCAGCCAGCCCGGGACTAGTTATTTCTTC. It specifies CASSQPGTSYFF.

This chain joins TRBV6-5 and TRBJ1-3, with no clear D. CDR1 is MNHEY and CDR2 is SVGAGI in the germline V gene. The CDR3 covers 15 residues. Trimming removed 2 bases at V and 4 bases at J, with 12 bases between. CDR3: CASSYRGVRGNTIYF. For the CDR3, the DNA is TGTGCCAGCAGTTACCGGGGTGTAAGGGGAAACACCATATATTTT.

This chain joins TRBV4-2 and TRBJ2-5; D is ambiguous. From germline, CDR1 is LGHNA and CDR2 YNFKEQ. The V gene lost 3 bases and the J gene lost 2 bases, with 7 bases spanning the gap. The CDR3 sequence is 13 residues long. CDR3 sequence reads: CASSQLLQETQYF. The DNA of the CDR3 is TGTGCCAGCAGCCAGTTATTACAAGAGACCCAGTACTTC.

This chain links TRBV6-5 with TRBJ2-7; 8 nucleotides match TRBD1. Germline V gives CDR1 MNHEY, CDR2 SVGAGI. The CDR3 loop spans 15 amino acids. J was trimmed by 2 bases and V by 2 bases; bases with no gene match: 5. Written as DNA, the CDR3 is TGTGCCAGCAGTTACCTGGACAGGGCAACCTACGAGCAGTACTTC. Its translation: CASSYLDRATYEQYF.

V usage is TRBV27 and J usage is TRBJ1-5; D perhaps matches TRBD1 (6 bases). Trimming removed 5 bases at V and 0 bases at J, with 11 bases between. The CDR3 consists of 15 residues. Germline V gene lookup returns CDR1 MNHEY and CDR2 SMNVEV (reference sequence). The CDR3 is CASSPGQPSNQPQHF. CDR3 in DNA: TGTGCCAGCAGTCCCGGACAGCCTAGCAATCAGCCCCAGCATTTT.

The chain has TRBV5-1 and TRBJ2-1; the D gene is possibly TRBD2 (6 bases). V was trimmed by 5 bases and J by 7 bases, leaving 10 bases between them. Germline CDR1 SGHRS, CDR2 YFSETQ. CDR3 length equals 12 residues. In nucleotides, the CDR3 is TGCGCCAGCAGTTCCGGGGGAAATGAGCAGTTCTTC. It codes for CASSSGGNEQFF. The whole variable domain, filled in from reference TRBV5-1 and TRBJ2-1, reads KAGVTQTPRYLIKTRGQQVTLSCSPISGHRSVSWYQQTPGQGLQFLFEYFSETQRNKGNFPGRFSGRQFSNSRSEMNVSTLELGDSALYLCASSSGGNEQFFGPGTRLTVL.

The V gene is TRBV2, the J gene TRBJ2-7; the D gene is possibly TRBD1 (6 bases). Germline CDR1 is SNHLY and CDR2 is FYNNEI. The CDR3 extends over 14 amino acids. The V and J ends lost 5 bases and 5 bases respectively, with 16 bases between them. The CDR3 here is CASSTIDRINEQYF. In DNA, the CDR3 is TGTGCCAGCAGTACTATTGACAGGATAAACGAGCAGTACTTC.

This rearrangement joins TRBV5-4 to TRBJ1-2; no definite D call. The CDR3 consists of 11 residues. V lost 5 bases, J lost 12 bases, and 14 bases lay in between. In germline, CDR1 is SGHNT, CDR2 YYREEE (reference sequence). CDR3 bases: TGTGCCAGCAGTTTCTCCGGGTCCGACACCTTC. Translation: CASSFSGSDTF.

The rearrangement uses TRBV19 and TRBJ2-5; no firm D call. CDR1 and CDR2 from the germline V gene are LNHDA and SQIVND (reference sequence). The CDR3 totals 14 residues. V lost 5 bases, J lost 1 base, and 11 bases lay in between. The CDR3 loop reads CASSFGTSQETQYF. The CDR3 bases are TGTGCCAGTAGTTTTGGCACATCCCAAGAGACCCAGTACTTC. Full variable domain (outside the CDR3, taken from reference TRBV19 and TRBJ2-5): DGGITQSPKYLFRKEGQNVTLSCEQNLNHDAMYWYRQDPGQGLRLIYYSQIVNDFQKGDIAEGYSVSREKKESFPLTVTSAQKNPTAFYLCASSFGTSQETQYFGPGTRLLVL.

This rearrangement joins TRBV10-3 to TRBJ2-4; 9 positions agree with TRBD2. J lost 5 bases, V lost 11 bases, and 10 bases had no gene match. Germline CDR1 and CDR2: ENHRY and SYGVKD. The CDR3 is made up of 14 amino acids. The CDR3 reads CAARAGGGENIQYF. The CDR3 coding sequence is TGTGCCGCTAGAGCGGGAGGCGGAGAAAACATTCAGTACTTC.

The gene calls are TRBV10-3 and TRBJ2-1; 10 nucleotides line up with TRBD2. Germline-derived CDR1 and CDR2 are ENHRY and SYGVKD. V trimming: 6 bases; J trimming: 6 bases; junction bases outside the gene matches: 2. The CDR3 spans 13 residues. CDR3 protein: CAIRGTSANEQFF. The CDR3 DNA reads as TGTGCCATCAGGGGGACTAGCGCCAATGAGCAGTTCTTC.

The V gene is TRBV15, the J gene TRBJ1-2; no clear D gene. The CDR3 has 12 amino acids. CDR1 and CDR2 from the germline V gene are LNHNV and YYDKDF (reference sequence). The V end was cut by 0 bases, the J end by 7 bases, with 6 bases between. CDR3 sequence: CATSRDRFGYTF. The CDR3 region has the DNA TGTGCCACCAGCAGAGATCGTTTTGGCTACACCTTC.

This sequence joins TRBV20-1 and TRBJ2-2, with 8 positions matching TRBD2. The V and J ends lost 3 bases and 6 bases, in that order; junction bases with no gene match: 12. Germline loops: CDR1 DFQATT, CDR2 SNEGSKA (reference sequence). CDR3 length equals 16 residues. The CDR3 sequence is CSASGGTGTSAGELFF. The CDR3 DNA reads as TGCAGTGCTAGTGGGGGGACCGGGACTAGTGCCGGGGAGCTGTTTTTT.

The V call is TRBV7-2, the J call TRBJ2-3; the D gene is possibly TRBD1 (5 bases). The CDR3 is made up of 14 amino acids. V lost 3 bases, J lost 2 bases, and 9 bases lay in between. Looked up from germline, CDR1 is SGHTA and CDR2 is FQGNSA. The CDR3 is CASSFRQTTDTQYF. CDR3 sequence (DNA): TGTGCCAGCAGCTTTCGACAGACCACAGATACGCAGTATTTT.

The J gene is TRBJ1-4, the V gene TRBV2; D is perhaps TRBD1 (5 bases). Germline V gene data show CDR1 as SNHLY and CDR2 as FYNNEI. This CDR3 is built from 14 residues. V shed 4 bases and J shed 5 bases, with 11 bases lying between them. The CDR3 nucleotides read TGTGCCAGCAGTGTAGCCAGGGTCAATGAAAAACTGTTTTTT. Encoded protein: CASSVARVNEKLFF.

The CDR3 bases are TGTGCCAGCAGCCCCACAAGCAATCAGCCCCAGCATTTT. Its translation is CASSPTSNQPQHF. The rearrangement joins TRBV7-9 to TRBJ1-5, with D unclear. The V end lost 5 bases, the J end lost 1 base, and 6 bases lay between the germline ends. The germline CDR1 and CDR2 sequences are SEHNR and FQNEAQ (reference sequence). The CDR3 spans 13 residues.